The clone carrying this T cell receptor (beta chain) came up a few times. The antigen is unknown. J lost 5 bases, V lost 4 bases, and 4 bases had no gene match. The CDR3 length is 13 residues. The germline V gene encodes CDR1 LGHNA and CDR2 YNFKEQ. PCR involved 60 Vbeta and 13 Jbeta primers. Sequenced by immunoSEQ multiplex PCR; TCRdb stores in-frame clones only, minus some. The sample lists 150,000 to 200,000 clones, 75% to 90% occurring once. The sample originates from a study of cytomegalovirus exposure and HLA in healthy donors. Findings and caveats of the study: Later examination showed HLA-associated TCR beta chains had greater clonal expansion than equally common others. The authors later linked a missense DCLRE1C variant to TCR beta V- and J-gene trimming.

V is TRBV4-2 and J is TRBJ2-7, with 8 bases that match TRBD2. The receptor comes from a girl aged 5-17 years in good health and CMV-seropositive. The sequenced sample consisted of PBMCs. The CDR3 loop is CASSPPGGDEQYF. Written as DNA, the CDR3 is TGTGCCAGCAGCCCTCCGGGGGGGGACGAGCAGTACTTC.